This T cell receptor (beta chain) is from a study of blood T cell repertoires in COVID-19. The overall study: Samples came from the United States, Italy and Spain, spanning acute and convalescent COVID-19. T cells, B-cell-depleted T cells, or PBMCs supplied cDNA or gDNA.

Original processing methods: Using reference gene primer amplification, nucleated cell counts were estimated. Generated by immunoSEQ multiplex PCR, the TCRdb table keeps only in-frame clones and is missing some. V, J and clone size derive from that table, while D and trimming were established from the DNA sequence. Here the sample spans under 300,000 clones, around 84% being singletons. The CDR3 length is 15 residues. With 5 bases removed from V and 4 bases from J, the gap between germline ends came to 15 bases. Germline CDR1 reads MDHEN; CDR2 reads SYDVKM. The sequencing input was peripheral blood. This TCR was sampled from a woman aged 18-29 years with acute or convalescent COVID-19. The chain combines TRBV28 with TRBJ2-1, with D maybe TRBD2 (7 bases). The CDR3 DNA follows: TGTGCCAGCAGTCTGGGGGGGGGCGAGTACAATGAGCAGTTCTTC. Translating it yields CASSLGGGEYNEQFF. Full variable domain (missing parts from reference TRBV28 and TRBJ2-1): DVKVTQSSRYLVKRTGEKVFLECVQDMDHENMFWYRQDPGLGLRLIYFSYDVKMKEKGDIPEGYSVSREKKERFSLILESASTNQTSMYLCASSLGGGEYNEQFFGPGTRLTVL.